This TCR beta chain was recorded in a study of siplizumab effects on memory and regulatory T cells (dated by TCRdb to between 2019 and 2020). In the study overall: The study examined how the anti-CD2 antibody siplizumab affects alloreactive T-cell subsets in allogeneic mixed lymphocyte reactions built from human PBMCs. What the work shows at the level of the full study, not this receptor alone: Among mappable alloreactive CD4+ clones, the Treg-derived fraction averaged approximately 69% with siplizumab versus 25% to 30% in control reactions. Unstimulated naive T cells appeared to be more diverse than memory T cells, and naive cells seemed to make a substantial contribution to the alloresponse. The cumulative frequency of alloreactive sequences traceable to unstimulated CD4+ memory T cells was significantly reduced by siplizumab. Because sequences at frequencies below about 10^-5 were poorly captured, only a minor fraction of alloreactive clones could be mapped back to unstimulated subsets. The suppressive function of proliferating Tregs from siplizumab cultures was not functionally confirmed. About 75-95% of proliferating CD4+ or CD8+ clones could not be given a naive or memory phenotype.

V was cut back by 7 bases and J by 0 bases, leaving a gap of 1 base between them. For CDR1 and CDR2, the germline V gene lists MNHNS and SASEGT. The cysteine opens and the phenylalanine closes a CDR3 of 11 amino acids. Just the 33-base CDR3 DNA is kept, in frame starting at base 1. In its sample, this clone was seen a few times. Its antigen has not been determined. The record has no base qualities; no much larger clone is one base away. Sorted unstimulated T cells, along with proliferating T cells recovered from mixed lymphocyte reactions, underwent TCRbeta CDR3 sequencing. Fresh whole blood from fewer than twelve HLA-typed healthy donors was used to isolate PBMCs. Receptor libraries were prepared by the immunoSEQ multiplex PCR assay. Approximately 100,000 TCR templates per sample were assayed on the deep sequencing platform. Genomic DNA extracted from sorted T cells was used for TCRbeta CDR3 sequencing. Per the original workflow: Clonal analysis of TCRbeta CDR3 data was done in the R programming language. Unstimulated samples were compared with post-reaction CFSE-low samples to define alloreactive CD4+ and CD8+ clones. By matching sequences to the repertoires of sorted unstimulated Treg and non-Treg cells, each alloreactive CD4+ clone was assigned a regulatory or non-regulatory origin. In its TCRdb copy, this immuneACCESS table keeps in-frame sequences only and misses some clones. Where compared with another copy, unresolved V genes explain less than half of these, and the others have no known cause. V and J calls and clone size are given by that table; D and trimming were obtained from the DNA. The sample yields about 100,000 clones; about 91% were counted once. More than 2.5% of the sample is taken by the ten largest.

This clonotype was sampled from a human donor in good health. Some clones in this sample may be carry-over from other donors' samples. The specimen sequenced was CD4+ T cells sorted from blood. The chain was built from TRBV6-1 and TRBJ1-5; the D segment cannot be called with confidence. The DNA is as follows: TGTGCCAGCACTAGCAATCAGCCCCAGCATTTT. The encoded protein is CASTSNQPQHF.